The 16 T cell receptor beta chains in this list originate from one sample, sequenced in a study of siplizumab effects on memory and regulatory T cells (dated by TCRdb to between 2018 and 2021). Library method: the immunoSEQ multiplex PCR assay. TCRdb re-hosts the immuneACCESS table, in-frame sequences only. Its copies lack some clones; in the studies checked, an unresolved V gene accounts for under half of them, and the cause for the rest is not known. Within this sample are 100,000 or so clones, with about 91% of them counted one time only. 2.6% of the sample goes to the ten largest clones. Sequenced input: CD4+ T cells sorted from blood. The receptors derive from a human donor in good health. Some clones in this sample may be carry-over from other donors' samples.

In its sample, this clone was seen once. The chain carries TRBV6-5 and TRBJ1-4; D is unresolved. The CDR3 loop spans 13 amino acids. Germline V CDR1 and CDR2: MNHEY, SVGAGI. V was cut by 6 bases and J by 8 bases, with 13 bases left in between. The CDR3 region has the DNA TGTGCCAGCAGACCAATCGGGTGGGAAAAACTGTTTTTT. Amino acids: CASRPIGWEKLFF.

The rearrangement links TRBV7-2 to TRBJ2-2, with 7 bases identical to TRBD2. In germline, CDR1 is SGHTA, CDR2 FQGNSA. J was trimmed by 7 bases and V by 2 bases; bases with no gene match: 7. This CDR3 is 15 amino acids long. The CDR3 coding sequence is TGTGCCAGCAGCTTATCGGGGAGGGCCGGCGGGGAGCTGTTTTTT. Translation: CASSLSGRAGGELFF.

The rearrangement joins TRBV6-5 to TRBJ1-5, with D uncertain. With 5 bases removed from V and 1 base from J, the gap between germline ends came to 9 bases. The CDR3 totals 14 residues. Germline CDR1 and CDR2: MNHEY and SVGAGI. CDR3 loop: CASSAQRSNQPQHF. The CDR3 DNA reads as TGTGCCAGCAGTGCTCAGAGGAGCAATCAGCCCCAGCATTTT.

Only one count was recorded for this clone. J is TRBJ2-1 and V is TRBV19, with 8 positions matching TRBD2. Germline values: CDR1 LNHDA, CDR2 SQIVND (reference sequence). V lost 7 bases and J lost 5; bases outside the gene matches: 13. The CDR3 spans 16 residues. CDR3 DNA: TGTGCCAGTACCGATATAGCGGGAAGAGGGCACAATGAGCAGTTCTTC. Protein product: CASTDIAGRGHNEQFF.

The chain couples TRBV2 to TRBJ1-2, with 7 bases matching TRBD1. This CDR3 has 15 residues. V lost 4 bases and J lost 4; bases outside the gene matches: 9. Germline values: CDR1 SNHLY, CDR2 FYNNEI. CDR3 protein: CASSGGTAVRYGYTF. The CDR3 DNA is TGTGCCAGCAGTGGGGGGACAGCGGTTCGCTATGGCTACACCTTC.

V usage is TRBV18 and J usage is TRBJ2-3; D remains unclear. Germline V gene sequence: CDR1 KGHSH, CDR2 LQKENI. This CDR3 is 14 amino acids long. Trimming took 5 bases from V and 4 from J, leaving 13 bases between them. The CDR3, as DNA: TGTGCCAGCTCATTCCATAAAATTCCAGATACGCAGTATTTT. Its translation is CASSFHKIPDTQYF. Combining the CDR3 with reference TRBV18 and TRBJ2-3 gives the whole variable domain NAGVMQNPRHLVRRRGQEARLRCSPMKGHSHVYWYRQLPEEGLKFMVYLQKENIIDESGMPKERFSAEFPKEGPSILRIQQVVRGDSAAYFCASSFHKIPDTQYFGPGTRLTVL.

CDR3 in DNA: TGTGCCAGCAGCAAAGGTCAGGGGTATGAAGCTTTCTTT. It is translated as CASSKGQGYEAFF. V usage is TRBV21-1 and J usage is TRBJ1-1; the table assigns TRBD1, which was not confirmed against the DNA. TRBV21-1 is classified as a pseudogene. The CDR3 runs 13 residues.

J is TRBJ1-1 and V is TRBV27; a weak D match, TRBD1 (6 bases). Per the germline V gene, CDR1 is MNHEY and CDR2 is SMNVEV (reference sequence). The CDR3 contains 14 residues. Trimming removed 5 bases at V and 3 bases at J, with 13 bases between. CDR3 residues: CASSVQGLDTEAFF. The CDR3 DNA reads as TGTGCCAGCAGTGTTCAGGGGTTGGACACTGAAGCTTTCTTT.

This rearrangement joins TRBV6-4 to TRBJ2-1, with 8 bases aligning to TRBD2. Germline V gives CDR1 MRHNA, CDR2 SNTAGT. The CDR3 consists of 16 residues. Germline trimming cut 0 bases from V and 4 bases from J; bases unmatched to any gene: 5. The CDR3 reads CASSDSPSGLYNEQFF. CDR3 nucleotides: TGTGCCAGCAGTGACTCTCCTAGCGGGCTTTACAATGAGCAGTTCTTC.

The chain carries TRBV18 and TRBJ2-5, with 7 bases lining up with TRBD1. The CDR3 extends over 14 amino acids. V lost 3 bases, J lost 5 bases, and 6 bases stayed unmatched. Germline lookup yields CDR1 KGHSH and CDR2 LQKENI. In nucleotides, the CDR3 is TGTGCCAGCTCACCCACAACAGGGGCGGAGACCCAGTACTTC. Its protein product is CASSPTTGAETQYF.

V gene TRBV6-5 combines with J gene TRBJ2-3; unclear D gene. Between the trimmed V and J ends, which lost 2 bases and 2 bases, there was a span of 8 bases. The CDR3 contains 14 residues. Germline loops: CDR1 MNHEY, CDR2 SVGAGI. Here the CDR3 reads CASSYALPTDTQYF. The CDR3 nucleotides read TGTGCCAGCAGTTACGCACTTCCCACAGATACGCAGTATTTT.

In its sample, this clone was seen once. CDR3 residues: CASSVRSESGNSPLHF. DNA of the CDR3: TGTGCCAGCAGCGTAAGATCCGAGTCGGGGAATTCACCCCTCCACTTT. The gene calls are TRBV9 and TRBJ1-6; D gene uncertain. This CDR3 contains 16 residues. The germline V gene has CDR1 SGDLS and CDR2 YYNGEE. V was trimmed by 1 base and J by 7 bases, leaving 15 bases between them.

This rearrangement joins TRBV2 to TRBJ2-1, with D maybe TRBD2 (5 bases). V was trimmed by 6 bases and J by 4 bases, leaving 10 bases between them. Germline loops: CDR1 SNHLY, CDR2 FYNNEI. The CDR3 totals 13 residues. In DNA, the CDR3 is TGTGCCAGCAGCCCGGACTTGTACAATGAGCAGTTCTTC. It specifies CASSPDLYNEQFF.

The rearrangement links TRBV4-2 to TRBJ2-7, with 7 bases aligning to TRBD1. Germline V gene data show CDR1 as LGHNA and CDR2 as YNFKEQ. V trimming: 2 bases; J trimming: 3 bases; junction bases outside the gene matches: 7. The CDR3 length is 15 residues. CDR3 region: CASSQQKTGDYEQYF. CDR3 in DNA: TGTGCCAGCAGCCAACAAAAAACAGGGGACTACGAGCAGTACTTC.

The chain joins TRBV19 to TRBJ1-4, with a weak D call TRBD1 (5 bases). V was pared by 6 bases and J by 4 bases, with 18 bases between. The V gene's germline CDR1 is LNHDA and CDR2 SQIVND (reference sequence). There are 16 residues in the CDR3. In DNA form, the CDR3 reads TGTGCCAGTAGCCCCCTTGCTGGGGCTGGTAATGAAAAACTGTTTTTT. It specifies CASSPLAGAGNEKLFF.

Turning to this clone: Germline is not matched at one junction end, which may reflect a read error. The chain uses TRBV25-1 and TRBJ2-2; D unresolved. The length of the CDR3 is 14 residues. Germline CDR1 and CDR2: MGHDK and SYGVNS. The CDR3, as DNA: TGTGCCAGCAGTGTCGGCCAGAACGCCGGGGAGCTGTTTTTT. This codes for CASSVGQNAGELFF.